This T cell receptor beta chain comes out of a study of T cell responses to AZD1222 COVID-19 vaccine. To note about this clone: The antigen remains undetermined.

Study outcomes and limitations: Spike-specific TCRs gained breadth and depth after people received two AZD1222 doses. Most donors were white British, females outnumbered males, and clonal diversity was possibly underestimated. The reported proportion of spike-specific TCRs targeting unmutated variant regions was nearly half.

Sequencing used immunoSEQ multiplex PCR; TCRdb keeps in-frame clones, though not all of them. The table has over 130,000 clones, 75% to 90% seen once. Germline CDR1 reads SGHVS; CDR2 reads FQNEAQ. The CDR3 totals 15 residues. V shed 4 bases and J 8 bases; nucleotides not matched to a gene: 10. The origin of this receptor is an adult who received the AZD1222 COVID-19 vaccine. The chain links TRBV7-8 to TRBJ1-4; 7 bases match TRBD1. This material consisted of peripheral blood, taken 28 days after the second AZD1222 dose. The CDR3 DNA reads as TGTGCCAGCAGCTGGGGCCGGACAGGACAGGAAAAACTGTTTTTT. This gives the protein CASSWGRTGQEKLFF.